Listed below are T cell receptor beta chains from one sample, sequenced in a study of a mutant IDH1 vaccine in newly diagnosed glioma. Data came from immunoSEQ multiplex PCR; TCRdb stores just in-frame clones and leaves some out. The sample lists about 54,000 clones; roughly nine tenths were seen once. No antigens are known for them. The sample in question was PBMCs, obtained from a glioma patient whose treatment included an IDH1 peptide vaccine. All receptors come from a middle-aged man with glioma. Both conserved end residues are part of each CDR3. Each record gives: J gene, clone size, V gene, D gene, CDR3 protein, CDR3 DNA. A D gene is named only where the DNA matches it firmly. The listing skips clone size in some rows; elsewhere it reads once, few, many or a size class.

j_gene: TRBJ2-1
abundance: -
v_gene: TRBV9
d_gene: -
CDR3aa: CASSKRDGQLLNEQFF
CDR3nt: TGTGCCAGCAGTAAGAGGGATGGGCAGCTACTCAATGAGCAGTTCTTC

j_gene: TRBJ2-5
abundance: -
v_gene: TRBV7-6
d_gene: -
CDR3aa: CASSLVRREETQYF
CDR3nt: TGTGCCAGCAGCTTAGTTAGGCGGGAAGAGACCCAGTACTTC

j_gene: TRBJ2-1
abundance: -
v_gene: TRBV14
d_gene: -
CDR3aa: CASSPLWGSTDEQFF
CDR3nt: TGTGCCAGCAGCCCCCTTTGGGGGAGTACCGATGAGCAGTTCTTC

j_gene: TRBJ2-3
abundance: few
v_gene: TRBV5-5
d_gene: -
CDR3aa: CASPGLTTDTQYF
CDR3nt: TGTGCCTCCCCGGGACTGACCACAGATACGCAGTATTTT

j_gene: TRBJ2-7
abundance: once
v_gene: TRBV4-1
d_gene: -
CDR3aa: CASSQATATYEQYF
CDR3nt: TGCGCCAGCAGCCAAGCGACAGCAACCTACGAGCAGTACTTC

j_gene: TRBJ2-1
abundance: -
v_gene: TRBV27
d_gene: TRBD2
CDR3aa: CASSPRAGGGNNEQFF
CDR3nt: TGTGCCAGCAGTCCCCGAGCGGGAGGGGGTAACAATGAGCAGTTCTTC

j_gene: TRBJ1-5
abundance: -
v_gene: TRBV27
d_gene: -
CDR3aa: CASSSSTLPGQPQHF
CDR3nt: TGTGCCAGCAGTTCGTCGACTCTCCCGGGACAGCCCCAGCATTTT

j_gene: TRBJ1-2
abundance: -
v_gene: TRBV19
d_gene: TRBD1
CDR3aa: CASSMDRGTNYGYTF
CDR3nt: TGTGCCAGTAGTATGGACAGGGGGACTAACTATGGCTACACCTTC

j_gene: TRBJ2-5
abundance: -
v_gene: TRBV4-1
d_gene: TRBD2
CDR3aa: CASSQVYLGGSETQYF
CDR3nt: TGCGCCAGCAGCCAAGTTTATCTGGGAGGGTCGGAGACCCAGTACTTC

j_gene: TRBJ1-2
abundance: -
v_gene: TRBV5-4
d_gene: -
CDR3aa: CASTWSSNYGYTF
CDR3nt: TGTGCCAGCACTTGGTCGAGTAACTATGGCTACACCTTC

j_gene: TRBJ2-7
abundance: few
v_gene: TRBV6-9
d_gene: -
CDR3aa: CASSFDNEQYF
CDR3nt: TGTGCCAGCAGTTTCGATAACGAGCAGTACTTC

j_gene: TRBJ2-1
abundance: once
v_gene: TRBV19
d_gene: TRBD2
CDR3aa: CASSIWLAGANEQFF
CDR3nt: TGTGCCAGTAGTATTTGGCTAGCGGGAGCGAATGAGCAGTTCTTC

j_gene: TRBJ1-6
abundance: -
v_gene: TRBV5-6
d_gene: TRBD1
CDR3aa: CASSLHTGVNSPLHF
CDR3nt: TGTGCCAGCAGCCTCCATACAGGGGTGAATTCACCCCTCCACTTT

j_gene: TRBJ1-1
abundance: -
v_gene: TRBV27
d_gene: -
CDR3aa: CASSLLDINTEAFF
CDR3nt: TGTGCCAGCAGTTTATTAGACATTAACACTGAAGCTTTCTTT

j_gene: TRBJ2-7
abundance: -
v_gene: TRBV15
d_gene: -
CDR3aa: CATSRGPLSGRPSYEQYF
CDR3nt: TGTGCCACCAGCAGAGGACCTCTCTCGGGACGGCCCTCCTACGAGCAGTACTTC

j_gene: TRBJ1-2
abundance: -
v_gene: TRBV6-6
d_gene: -
CDR3aa: CASTNPGFNYGYTF
CDR3nt: TGTGCCAGCACTAACCCCGGGTTTAACTATGGCTACACCTTC

j_gene: TRBJ1-2
abundance: once
v_gene: TRBV28
d_gene: -
CDR3aa: CASSLKGVNYGYTF
CDR3nt: TGTGCCAGCAGTCTGAAGGGGGTGAACTATGGCTACACCTTC

j_gene: TRBJ2-1
abundance: -
v_gene: TRBV7-3
d_gene: -
CDR3aa: CASSLLAGNYNEQFF
CDR3nt: TGTGCCAGCAGCTTATTGGCGGGAAACTACAATGAGCAGTTCTTC

j_gene: TRBJ2-5
abundance: once
v_gene: TRBV27
d_gene: TRBD1
CDR3aa: CASTRTGARETQYF
CDR3nt: TGTGCCAGCACAAGGACAGGGGCAAGGGAGACCCAGTACTTC

j_gene: TRBJ2-7
abundance: -
v_gene: TRBV7-8
d_gene: -
CDR3aa: CASSLLLRPVYEQYF
CDR3nt: TGTGCCAGCAGCTTACTCCTGAGACCCGTCTACGAGCAGTACTTC

j_gene: TRBJ2-1
abundance: -
v_gene: TRBV7-6
d_gene: -
CDR3aa: CASSFSGRSYNEQFF
CDR3nt: TGTGCCAGCAGCTTCTCGGGCCGGTCCTACAATGAGCAGTTCTTC

j_gene: TRBJ2-5
abundance: -
v_gene: TRBV25-1
d_gene: -
CDR3aa: CASSPKNQETQYF
CDR3nt: TGTGCCAGCAGCCCGAAAAATCAAGAGACCCAGTACTTC

j_gene: TRBJ2-7
abundance: -
v_gene: TRBV7-9
d_gene: TRBD2
CDR3aa: CASSFSGSNFEQYF
CDR3nt: TGTGCCAGCAGCTTTAGCGGGAGTAACTTCGAGCAGTACTTC

j_gene: TRBJ1-5
abundance: few
v_gene: TRBV27
d_gene: -
CDR3aa: CASSLLWGSNQPQHF
CDR3nt: TGTGCCAGCAGTTTATTATGGGGGAGCAATCAGCCCCAGCATTTT

j_gene: TRBJ1-1
abundance: -
v_gene: TRBV11-2
d_gene: -
CDR3aa: CASSSPLGTNTEAFF
CDR3nt: TGTGCCAGCAGCTCCCCGCTGGGCACGAACACTGAAGCTTTCTTT